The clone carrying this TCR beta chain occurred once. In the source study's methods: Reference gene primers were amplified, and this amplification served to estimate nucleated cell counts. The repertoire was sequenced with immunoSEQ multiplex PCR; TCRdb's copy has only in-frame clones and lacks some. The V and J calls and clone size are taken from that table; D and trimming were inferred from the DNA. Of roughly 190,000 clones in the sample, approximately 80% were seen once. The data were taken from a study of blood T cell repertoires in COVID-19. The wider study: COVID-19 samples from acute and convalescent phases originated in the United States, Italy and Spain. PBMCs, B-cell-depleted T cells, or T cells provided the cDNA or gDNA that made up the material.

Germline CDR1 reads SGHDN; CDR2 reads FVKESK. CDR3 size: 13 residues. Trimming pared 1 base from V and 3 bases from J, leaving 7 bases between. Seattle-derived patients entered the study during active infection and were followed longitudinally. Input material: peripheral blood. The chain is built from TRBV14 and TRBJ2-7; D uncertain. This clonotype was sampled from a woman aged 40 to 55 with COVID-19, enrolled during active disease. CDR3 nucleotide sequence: TGTGCCAGCAGCCAAGCGTCGGGCTACGAGCAGTACTTC. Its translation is CASSQASGYEQYF.